This TCR beta chain was sequenced during a study of regulatory T cells in long-lasting Graves disease. Study-wide findings and caveats: For persistent Graves' patients, TCR diversity was lower than for newly diagnosed ones.

Trimming took 2 bases from V and 3 from J, leaving 10 bases between them. Germline CDR1 reads MNHEY; CDR2 reads SVGEGT. The CDR3 has 15 amino acids. HTBI primers from iRepertoire and Arm-PCR of CDR3 regions yielded the TCR beta libraries. Using its own MiXCR run on the multiplex PCR reads, TCRdb lists one record per CDR3 protein. The profile shows a few hundred thousand distinct CDR3 sequences, about a quarter of them singletons. This clonotype was seen more than once but under ten times. Its antigen is as yet unknown. The time point is: persistent/refractory GD, antithyroid drugs over 5 years with positive TRAb. PBMC RNA was the source of the TCR library.

The sequence was obtained from a female donor with Graves disease. This chain joins TRBV6-2 or TRBV6-3 and TRBJ1-4, with D possibly TRBD1 on 6 matching bases. This specimen consisted of peripheral blood mononuclear cells (PBMCs), obtained when the disease was refractory, from a patient treated with antithyroid drugs. The CDR3 loop is CASSYAGAPNEKLFF. For the CDR3, the DNA is TGTGCCAGCAGTTACGCGGGGGCTCCTAATGAAAAACTGTTTTTT.